These 3 T cell receptor beta chains share one sample of origin, sequenced in a study of cytomegalovirus exposure and HLA in healthy donors. Primers for the PCR totalled 60 Vbeta and 13 Jbeta. Sequencing used immunoSEQ multiplex PCR; TCRdb keeps in-frame clones, though not all of them. Its clone listing holds about 200,000 clones. Input material: PBMCs. These receptors all stem from a boy younger than 18 in good health and CMV-seronegative.

This chain joins TRBV7-2 and TRBJ2-7, with TRBD2 as a possible D gene (5 bases). The CDR3 sequence is 14 residues long. CDR1 and CDR2 from the germline V gene are SGHTA and FQGNSA. The V and J ends lost 1 base and 2 bases respectively, with 9 bases between them. This CDR3 is CASSLEFSAYEQYF. DNA of the CDR3: TGTGCCAGCAGCTTAGAGTTTAGCGCCTACGAGCAGTACTTC.

The rearrangement uses TRBV19 and TRBJ1-4; D might be TRBD1 (5 bases). The CDR3 sequence is 11 residues long. CDR1 and CDR2 (germline): LNHDA, SQIVND (reference sequence). V was clipped by 8 bases and J by 8 bases, with 9 bases between them. CDR3 region: CASGGGEKLFF. The CDR3 bases are TGTGCCAGTGGTGGGGGGGAAAAACTGTTTTTT.

The rearrangement links TRBV19 to TRBJ2-5; D unclear. The V gene lost 3 bases and the J gene lost 4 bases, with 6 bases spanning the gap. This CDR3 region has 12 residues. The germline V gene encodes CDR1 LNHDA and CDR2 SQIVND (reference sequence). The CDR3: CASSMTRETQYF. CDR3 in DNA: TGTGCCAGTAGTATGACAAGAGAGACCCAGTACTTC.